The next 12 T cell receptor beta chains were all read from a single sample in a study of cytomegalovirus exposure and HLA in healthy donors. Use of 60 Vbeta and 13 Jbeta primers characterized the PCR. TCRdb keeps only in-frame clones here, not all; method: immunoSEQ multiplex PCR. The sample includes about 200,000 clones, around 78% of them seen just once. Sequencing was performed on PBMCs. Source of these receptors: a man aged 25-45 years in good health and CMV-seronegative.

This clone turned up a few times. The rearrangement uses TRBV25-1 and TRBJ2-1, with 10 positions matching TRBD1. The germline gives CDR1 MGHDK, CDR2 SYGVNS. There are 15 residues in the CDR3. The J segment lost 1 base and the V segment lost 4 bases, leaving 1 base of the junction unmatched. The CDR3 loop is CASSVGQGSYNEQFF. In DNA, the CDR3 is TGTGCCAGCAGTGTGGGACAGGGGTCCTACAATGAGCAGTTCTTC.

The chain uses TRBV5-4 and TRBJ1-4; D unclear. CDR3 size: 15 residues. V dropped 3 bases and J dropped 5 bases, with 14 bases sitting between them. In germline, CDR1 is SGHNT, CDR2 YYREEE (reference sequence). The CDR3 region has the DNA TGTGCCAGCAGCTCCACTTCAGGCCAGAATGAAAAACTGTTTTTT. Translating gives CASSSTSGQNEKLFF.

V and J are TRBV5-1 and TRBJ2-5; 7 bases are shared with TRBD2. CDR1 is SGHRS and CDR2 is YFSETQ in the germline V gene. After removal of 1 base from V and 2 bases from J, the junction contained 8 bases not matched to a gene. The CDR3 consists of 16 residues. The CDR3, as DNA: TGCGCCAGCAGCTTGCAGGTAGCGGGCAAACAAGAGACCCAGTACTTC. Amino acid sequence: CASSLQVAGKQETQYF.

V and J are TRBV5-4 and TRBJ1-1; the match to TRBD1 covers 10 bases. The germline CDR1 and CDR2 sequences are SGHNT and YYREEE (reference sequence). Trimming removed 4 bases from V and 5 bases from J; junction bases left unmatched: 11. The CDR3 runs 16 residues. As DNA, the CDR3 is TGTGCCAGCAGCGTGGACAGGGGGGTTCGTGGGACTGAAGCTTTCTTT. This codes for CASSVDRGVRGTEAFF.

V and J are TRBV2 and TRBJ2-1, with 14 positions matching TRBD2. Germline loops: CDR1 SNHLY, CDR2 FYNNEI. The CDR3 length is 15 residues. V lost 1 base to trimming and J lost 10 bases; unmatched junction nucleotides: 3. The CDR3 sequence: CASSEGLAGGWEQFF. The CDR3 DNA sequence: TGTGCCAGCAGTGAAGGACTAGCGGGAGGGTGGGAGCAGTTCTTC.

This clone was recorded once. The chain combines TRBV28 with TRBJ2-6; maybe TRBD1 (5 bases). Deletions cut 4 bases from V and 0 bases from J, with 13 bases between. CDR3 size: 17 residues. Per the germline V gene, CDR1 is MDHEN and CDR2 is SYDVKM. CDR3 bases: TGTGCCAGCAGTTACCGCCCCAGGGCCTCTGGGGCCAACGTCCTGACTTTC. As protein: CASSYRPRASGANVLTF.

This sequence joins TRBV6-1 and TRBJ1-4; the D is unclear. V was clipped by 3 bases and J by 8 bases, with 13 bases between them. Germline CDR1 reads MNHNS; CDR2 reads SASEGT. This CDR3 is built from 14 residues. Here the CDR3 DNA reads TGTGCCAGCAGTGATCAAGGAGGTAACGAAAAACTGTTTTTT. Residues: CASSDQGGNEKLFF.

The sample holds a few counts of this clone. The chain is built from TRBV30 and TRBJ2-1; D is perhaps TRBD2 (6 bases). The CDR3 is 14 amino acids. Looked up from germline, CDR1 is GTSNPN and CDR2 is SVGIG (reference sequence). Trimming cost V 5 bases and J 4 bases, with 15 bases left between them. The CDR3 spells CAWEVGTAYNEQFF. CDR3 coding DNA: TGTGCCTGGGAAGTAGGGACTGCGTACAATGAGCAGTTCTTC. Full variable domain (outside the CDR3, taken from reference TRBV30 and TRBJ2-1): SQTIHQWPATLVQPVGSPLSLECTVEGTSNPNLYWYRQAAGRGLQLLFYSVGIGQISSEVPQNLSASRPQDRQFILSSKKLLLSDSGFYLCAWEVGTAYNEQFFGPGTRLTVL.

The count of this clone is one. J is TRBJ2-3 and V is TRBV5-1; 8 nucleotides agree with TRBD1. CDR3 length: 14 amino acids. With V trimmed by 1 base and J by 5 bases, 3 bases remained unmatched. Germline CDR1 and CDR2: SGHRS and YFSETQ. In DNA, the CDR3 is TGCGCCAGCAGCTTGCAGGGGGCGAAAGATACGCAGTATTTT. Residues: CASSLQGAKDTQYF.

In DNA, the CDR3 is TGTGCCAGCAGGGCGGGAGTGGATGAGCAGTTCTTC. It translates to CASRAGVDEQFF. The chain is built from TRBV2 and TRBJ2-1; 7 bases match TRBD2. The CDR3 is 12 amino acids. Germline lookup yields CDR1 SNHLY and CDR2 FYNNEI. Trimming took 6 bases from V and 8 from J; bases not matched to a gene: 4.

The V call is TRBV28, the J call TRBJ1-2; a possible D gene is TRBD1 (5 bases). Germline values: CDR1 MDHEN, CDR2 SYDVKM. The CDR3 length is 17 residues. V was pared by 6 bases and J by 4 bases, with 24 bases between. In nucleotides, the CDR3 is TGTGCCAGCAGCTCTGGGAGTTGGGGGGTAGGTCGCTATGGCTACACCTTC. It translates to CASSSGSWGVGRYGYTF.

CDR3 amino acids: CASSPPDQETQYF. CDR3 bases: TGTGCCAGCAGTCCCCCCGACCAAGAGACCCAGTACTTC. V is TRBV25-1 and J is TRBJ2-5; D remains ambiguous. V was pared by 5 bases and J by 0 bases, with 7 bases between. The CDR3 has 13 amino acids. The V gene's germline CDR1 is MGHDK and CDR2 SYGVNS.